What follows are 30 T cell receptor beta chains derived from one specimen sequenced in a study of T cell responses to AZD1222 COVID-19 vaccine (dated by TCRdb to the early 2020s). Sample time point, as interpreted from the label and publication: baseline before first vaccination. Preparation of the library involved the immunoSEQ multiplex PCR assay. The table was pulled from immuneACCESS by TCRdb, which kept in-frame rearrangements only. Such tables lose some clones; where checked, under half of the loss comes from unresolved V genes, and the rest has no known cause. The sample table shows approximately 150,000 clones, and 90% are seen once. Roughly 3.1% of the sample is held by the ten biggest clonotypes. Sequences were derived from peripheral blood, sampled on day 0 of AZD1222 vaccination. Every receptor here comes from an adult in good health.

The chain couples TRBV18 to TRBJ1-2, with 9 positions matching TRBD1. Looked up from germline, CDR1 is KGHSH and CDR2 is LQKENI. V gave up 6 bases and J gave up 4 bases; unmatched junction bases: 12. The CDR3 sequence is 16 residues long. The CDR3 region is CASSESMGQGGYGYTF. In DNA, the CDR3 is TGTGCCAGCTCCGAGTCGATGGGACAGGGTGGCTATGGCTACACCTTC.

The CDR3 DNA is TGTGCCATCAGTGAGACAGGGCGGAATTCACCCCTCCACTTT. Protein: CAISETGRNSPLHF. The chain couples TRBV10-3 to TRBJ1-6; D is possibly TRBD1 (6 bases). Germline assignment: CDR1 ENHRY and CDR2 SYGVKD. The CDR3 consists of 14 residues. The V and J ends lost 2 bases and 7 bases respectively, with 9 bases between them.

V gene TRBV4-2 combines with J gene TRBJ1-2, with TRBD1 identical over 7 bases. The CDR3 runs 17 residues. CDR1 LGHNA and CDR2 YNFKEQ come from the germline V gene. The V gene end was trimmed by 4 bases and the J gene end by 6 bases; junction bases not matched to a gene: 17. CDR3 in amino acids: CASSRYSQGTTMDGYTF. The CDR3 DNA reads as TGTGCCAGCAGCCGATACTCACAGGGGACAACGATGGATGGCTACACCTTC.

This clone has only a few counts. The chain employs TRBV6-2 or TRBV6-3 and TRBJ2-7, with 10 bases matching TRBD1. Losses at the gene ends were 6 bases for V and 10 bases for J; bases not matched to a gene: 9. The CDR3 is made up of 13 amino acids. Germline V gene sequence: CDR1 MNHEY, CDR2 SVGEGT. CDR3 region: CASSPPGTGVQYF. Written as DNA, the CDR3 is TGTGCCAGCAGCCCACCCGGGACAGGGGTTCAGTACTTC.

V usage is TRBV6-5 and J usage is TRBJ1-1; D gene uncertain. Trimming took off 7 bases at V and 0 bases at J, with 6 bases between the two ends. There are 12 residues in the CDR3. Germline lookup yields CDR1 MNHEY and CDR2 SVGAGI. The CDR3 nucleotides are TGTGCCAGCACCTCCATGAACACTGAAGCTTTCTTT. Translation: CASTSMNTEAFF.

The chain combines TRBV11-1 with TRBJ1-1, with a tentative D call TRBD1 (6 bases). The germline V and J ends were trimmed by 1 base and 1 base, with 7 bases remaining between them. Germline V gene sequence: CDR1 SGHAT, CDR2 FQDESV (reference sequence). The CDR3 loop spans 14 amino acids. The CDR3 coding sequence is TGTGCCAGCAGCTTAGGCAGGGGGAACACTGAAGCTTTCTTT. Protein product: CASSLGRGNTEAFF.

The chain combines TRBV5-5 with TRBJ1-3; D call uncertain. Germline CDR1 is SGHKS and CDR2 is YYEKEE (reference sequence). This CDR3 region has 17 residues. V dropped 2 bases and J dropped 0 bases, with 15 bases sitting between them. Here the CDR3 reads CASSLGLSGSSGNTIYF. For the CDR3, the DNA is TGTGCCAGCAGCTTAGGGCTATCCGGGAGCTCTGGAAACACCATATATTTT.

This rearrangement joins TRBV7-2 to TRBJ1-6, with D possibly TRBD1 on 6 matching bases. The V gene lost 2 bases and the J gene lost 7 bases, with 15 bases spanning the gap. This CDR3 comprises 16 residues. Per germline, CDR1 SGHTA and CDR2 FQGNSA. The DNA for the CDR3 is TGTGCCAGCAGCTTACAAGGGGGGCTAAAAAATTCACCCCTCCACTTT. This translates into CASSLQGGLKNSPLHF.

CDR3: CASSYVEDGPHNEQFF. In DNA, the CDR3 is TGTGCCAGCAGTTACGTTGAAGACGGGCCTCACAATGAGCAGTTCTTC. This chain joins TRBV6-2 or TRBV6-3 and TRBJ2-1; D gene unclear. The V gene lost 2 bases and the J gene lost 5 bases, with 16 bases spanning the gap. Germline assignment: CDR1 MNHEY and CDR2 SVGEGT. There are 16 residues in the CDR3.

This clone was seen a single time. The rearrangement uses TRBV10-3 and TRBJ1-4; TRBD1 agrees at 7 bases. This CDR3 contains 14 residues. Unmatched junction bases numbered 4, after V lost 6 bases and J lost 3 bases. Germline values: CDR1 ENHRY, CDR2 SYGVKD. CDR3 DNA: TGTGCCATCAGATCCGGGACAGCTAATGAAAAACTGTTTTTT. It codes for CAIRSGTANEKLFF.

The gene calls are TRBV13 and TRBJ2-7; tentative D call: TRBD1 (5 bases). The germline V gene encodes CDR1 PRHDT and CDR2 FYEKMQ (reference sequence). Trimming pared 0 bases from V and 4 bases from J, leaving 13 bases between. The CDR3 loop spans 15 amino acids. The CDR3 DNA sequence: TGTGCCAGCAGCTTAGGTCAGGGAAAAGGGTACGAGCAGTACTTC. As protein: CASSLGQGKGYEQYF.

The V call is TRBV19, the J call TRBJ1-1, with a tentative D call TRBD1 (6 bases). Trimming left V 1 base short and J 5 bases short, with 14 bases between. From germline, CDR1 is LNHDA and CDR2 SQIVND (reference sequence). This CDR3 has 15 amino acids. The CDR3 DNA is TGTGCCAGTAGTATAGTTGGCAGGGGATGGACTGAAGCTTTCTTT. Residues: CASSIVGRGWTEAFF.

The chain employs TRBV5-4 and TRBJ1-1, with D uncertain. CDR1 and CDR2 (germline): SGHNT, YYREEE (reference sequence). V lost 4 bases and J lost 4, with 14 bases in between. This CDR3 region has 14 residues. The CDR3 region is CASSRDVVATEAFF. CDR3 coding DNA: TGTGCCAGCAGCCGTGACGTGGTGGCCACTGAAGCTTTCTTT.

In this sample, this clone turned up a few times. Other DNA sequences from this sample encode an identical CDR3 as well. V usage is TRBV3-1 (or the pseudogene TRBV3-2) and J usage is TRBJ2-5, with D maybe TRBD1 (5 bases). Germline V gives CDR1 LGHDT, CDR2 YNNKEL (reference sequence). CDR3 size: 13 residues. The V end was cut by 0 bases, the J end by 7 bases, with 9 bases between. The CDR3 DNA follows: TGTGCCAGCAGCCAAGATCGTCAGGGGACCCAGTACTTC. Translating gives CASSQDRQGTQYF.

This chain uses TRBV6-2 or TRBV6-3 with TRBJ2-7; the D is unclear. This CDR3 region has 14 residues. Trimming removed 6 bases at V and 2 bases at J, with 14 bases between. Germline assignment: CDR1 MNHEY and CDR2 SVGEGT. The CDR3 bases are TGTGCCAGCAGCCCCGACACAAAACCCTACGAGCAGTACTTC. Translation gives CASSPDTKPYEQYF.

The chain joins TRBV6-2 or TRBV6-3 to TRBJ2-7; TRBD1 is a possible D gene (5 bases). Trimming pared 5 bases from V and 0 bases from J, leaving 11 bases between. This CDR3 region has 14 residues. CDR1 MNHEY and CDR2 SVGEGT come from the germline V gene. The CDR3 region is CASSIVGDSYEQYF. As DNA, the CDR3 is TGTGCCAGCAGTATAGTAGGGGACTCCTACGAGCAGTACTTC.

The chain recombines TRBV2 with TRBJ1-1; D unclear. Trimming removed 2 bases at V and 1 base at J, with 11 bases between. The CDR3 extends over 15 amino acids. Germline CDR1 reads SNHLY; CDR2 reads FYNNEI. The CDR3 loop reads CASSETGHTNTEAFF. DNA of the CDR3: TGTGCCAGCAGTGAAACGGGTCACACGAACACTGAAGCTTTCTTT.

The V call is TRBV5-1, the J call TRBJ2-7, with D hard to call. This CDR3 region has 16 residues. The germline V gene encodes CDR1 SGHRS and CDR2 YFSETQ. Trimming cost V 0 bases and J 0 bases, with 13 bases left between them. The CDR3 bases are TGCGCCAGCAGCTTGGTGGCCCTAGGTAGCTCCTACGAGCAGTACTTC. Its translation is CASSLVALGSSYEQYF.

The V and J genes are TRBV2 and TRBJ1-2, with unresolved D. The V end was cut by 4 bases, the J end by 12 bases, with 9 bases between. This CDR3 region has 10 residues. Germline-derived CDR1 and CDR2 are SNHLY and FYNNEI. CDR3 sequence: CASSGTGNTF. DNA of the CDR3: TGTGCCAGCAGTGGCACCGGGAACACCTTC.

The genes are TRBV27 and TRBJ1-5; D uncertain. V dropped 2 bases and J dropped 5 bases, with 10 bases sitting between them. Germline values: CDR1 MNHEY, CDR2 SMNVEV (reference sequence). The CDR3 runs to 14 residues. The CDR3: CASSLSQLDQPQHF. In nucleotides, the CDR3 is TGTGCCAGCAGTTTAAGCCAGCTAGATCAGCCCCAGCATTTT.

This clone has just a few counts. The chain joins TRBV19 to TRBJ2-5, with 8 bases lining up with TRBD2. V dropped 6 bases and J dropped 1; count of bases not matched to a gene: 4. The CDR3 consists of 14 residues. CDR1 and CDR2 (germline): LNHDA, SQIVND (reference sequence). The CDR3 DNA is TGTGCCAGTAGATCGCGGGGGGCCCAAGAGACCCAGTACTTC. Translation: CASRSRGAQETQYF.

The V and J genes are TRBV6-5 and TRBJ2-3; D uncertain. The CDR3 contains 14 residues. The germline gives CDR1 MNHEY, CDR2 SVGAGI. V lost 5 bases to trimming and J lost 1 base, with 10 bases between them. CDR3 protein: CASSRNIGTDTQYF. CDR3 nucleotides: TGTGCCAGCAGTCGAAATATCGGCACAGATACGCAGTATTTT.

V usage is TRBV10-3 and J usage is TRBJ1-2; D ambiguous. The ends were cut back, 10 bases at V and 1 base at J, with 7 bases in the middle. The CDR3 covers 11 residues. Germline CDR1 ENHRY, CDR2 SYGVKD. DNA of the CDR3: TGTGCCAGTAGTAATAACTATGGCTACACCTTC. It is translated as CASSNNYGYTF.

This chain links TRBV6-5 with TRBJ2-7; 10 bases map to TRBD2. This CDR3 has 14 residues. Germline V lookup: CDR1 MNHEY, CDR2 SVGAGI. V dropped 6 bases and J dropped 2; count of bases not matched to a gene: 4. The DNA for the CDR3 is TGTGCCAGCAGATTACTAGCGGGGACCTACGAGCAGTACTTC. Translating it yields CASRLLAGTYEQYF.

V usage is TRBV27 and J usage is TRBJ1-1; D is unclear. With 2 bases removed from V and 5 bases from J, the gap between germline ends came to 12 bases. This CDR3 is 14 amino acids long. Germline V lookup: CDR1 MNHEY, CDR2 SMNVEV (reference sequence). Here the CDR3 DNA reads TGTGCCAGCAGTTTAGAGGGCCGGTGGACTGAAGCTTTCTTT. Translating it yields CASSLEGRWTEAFF.

This rearrangement joins TRBV6-1 to TRBJ1-2, with D tentatively TRBD1 (6 bases). Germline loops: CDR1 MNHNS, CDR2 SASEGT. V was trimmed by 0 bases and J by 2 bases, leaving 10 bases between them. This CDR3 has 15 amino acids. CDR3 sequence: CASSEAGGRNYGYTF. As DNA, the CDR3 is TGTGCCAGCAGTGAAGCGGGGGGGCGGAACTATGGCTACACCTTC.

This chain connects TRBV6-2 or TRBV6-3 to TRBJ2-7; no firm D call. The CDR3 runs 14 residues. Trimming removed 0 bases at V and 6 bases at J, with 12 bases between. CDR1 and CDR2 from the germline V gene are MNHEY and SVGEGT. CDR3 DNA sequence: TGTGCCAGCAGTTACTCCCCGCCCTTCGGCGAGCAGTACTTC. Translating gives CASSYSPPFGEQYF.

The chain links TRBV7-2 to TRBJ1-5; perhaps TRBD1 as D (5 bases). The germline CDR1 and CDR2 sequences are SGHTA and FQGNSA. CDR3 length equals 14 residues. The V and J ends lost 5 bases and 0 bases respectively, with 8 bases between them. CDR3 sequence: CASSLQGSNQPQHF. For the CDR3, the DNA is TGTGCCAGCAGCCTTCAGGGTAGCAATCAGCCCCAGCATTTT.

The J gene is TRBJ1-3, the V gene TRBV30; D gene uncertain. V gave up 0 bases and J gave up 0 bases, with 9 bases separating them. CDR3 length: 15 residues. The germline gives CDR1 GTSNPN, CDR2 SVGIG (reference sequence). The CDR3 is CAWSVGRASGNTIYF. The CDR3, as DNA: TGTGCCTGGAGTGTAGGACGAGCCTCTGGAAACACCATATATTTT.

The J gene is TRBJ2-1, the V gene TRBV3-1 (or the pseudogene TRBV3-2); the D gene is possibly TRBD1 (5 bases). Germline CDR1 is LGHDT and CDR2 is YNNKEL (reference sequence). This CDR3 spans 18 amino acids. V lost 1 base to trimming and J lost 0 bases, with 16 bases between them. The CDR3: CASSQGGWAQSSYNEQFF. The CDR3 coding sequence is TGTGCCAGCAGCCAAGGGGGCTGGGCCCAAAGCTCCTACAATGAGCAGTTCTTC.